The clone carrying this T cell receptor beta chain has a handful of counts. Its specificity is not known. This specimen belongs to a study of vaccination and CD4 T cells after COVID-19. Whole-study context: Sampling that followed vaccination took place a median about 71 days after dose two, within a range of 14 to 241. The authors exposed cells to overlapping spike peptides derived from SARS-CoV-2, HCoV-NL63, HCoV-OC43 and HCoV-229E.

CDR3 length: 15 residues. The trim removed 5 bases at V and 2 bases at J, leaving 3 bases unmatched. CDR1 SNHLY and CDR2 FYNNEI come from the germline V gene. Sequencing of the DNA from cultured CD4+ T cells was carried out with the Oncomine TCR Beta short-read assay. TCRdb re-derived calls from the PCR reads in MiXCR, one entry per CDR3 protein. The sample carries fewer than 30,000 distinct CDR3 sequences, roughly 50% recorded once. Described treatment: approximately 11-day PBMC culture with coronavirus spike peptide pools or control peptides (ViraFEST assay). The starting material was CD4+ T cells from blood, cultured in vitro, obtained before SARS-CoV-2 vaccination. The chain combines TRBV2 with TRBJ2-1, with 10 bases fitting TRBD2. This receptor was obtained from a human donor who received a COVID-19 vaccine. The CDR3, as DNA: TGTGCCAGCAGTTTCGGGACTAGCGCCTACAATGAGCAGTTCTTC. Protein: CASSFGTSAYNEQFF. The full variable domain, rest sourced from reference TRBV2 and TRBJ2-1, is EPEVTQTPSHQVTQMGQEVILRCVPISNHLYFYWYRQILGQKVEFLVSFYNNEISEKSEIFDDQFSVERPDGSNFTLKIRSTKLEDSAMYFCASSFGTSAYNEQFFGPGTRLTVL.